This is a list of T cell receptor beta chains from one sample in a study of T cells in Graves' hyperthyroidism and ophthalmopathy. MiXCR, applied by TCRdb to the multiplex PCR reads, yields one record per CDR3 protein. The sample has under 300,000 distinct CDR3 sequences, roughly 13% seen once. Material for sequencing was blood. These receptors came from a woman between 40 and 55 years old with Graves' hyperthyroidism. Each CDR3 is given without its conserved first and last residue.

J | V | CDR3
TRBJ2-5 | TRBV11-2 | ASSLSGLEEETQY
TRBJ2-2 | TRBV3-1 | ASSPEAGTGELF
TRBJ1-1 | TRBV28 | ASSFPLIAPGGTEAF
TRBJ1-1 | TRBV9 | ASSVAPTDAEAF
TRBJ1-3 | TRBV7-2 | ASSSDIPGNTIY
TRBJ2-7 | TRBV18 | ASSPSADTGEQY
TRBJ2-5 | TRBV4-2 | ASSQEGTSGSGETQY
TRBJ2-1 | TRBV20-1 | SVTGGTSQFDEQF
TRBJ1-1 | TRBV6-1 | ASSSGTGGLEAF
TRBJ1-1 | TRBV7-9 | ASSLQQGRHTEAF
TRBJ2-1 | TRBV5-1 | ASSFDGGASGRPQF
TRBJ2-3 | TRBV18 | ASSPGYTDTQY
TRBJ2-5 | TRBV20-1 | SASPTSGYQETQY
TRBJ1-3 | TRBV2 | ASSEEGGVSGNTIY
TRBJ2-3 | TRBV28 | ASSSQAAGGSDTQY
TRBJ1-5 | TRBV19 | ASRGRAGGNQPQH
TRBJ2-7 | TRBV6-1 | ASSTGAGAEQY
TRBJ2-3 | TRBV6-1 | ASSLLAGGGTDTQY
TRBJ2-7 | TRBV9 | ASSVAGGGEQY
TRBJ1-2 | TRBV20-1 | SVPGTGENYGYT
TRBJ2-5 | TRBV29-1 | SVSGNQETQY
TRBJ2-5 | TRBV7-9 | ASSARRREPETQY
TRBJ2-3 | TRBV5-1 | ASTLSGGTDTQY
TRBJ1-3 | TRBV10-3 | AISEQGLLPGNTIY
TRBJ1-5 | TRBV18 | ASSPIQTGLYQPQH
TRBJ2-7 | TRBV7-9 | ASSLASVGEQY
TRBJ2-2 | TRBV13 | ASSSLTTGELF
TRBJ1-5 | TRBV20-1 | SASGIRSNQPQH
TRBJ1-1 | TRBV6-1 | ASSVLVTATGAF
TRBJ2-1 | TRBV29-1 | SVEMPSGSRDEQF
TRBJ2-7 | TRBV11-2 | ASSWGQGAKEQY
TRBJ2-2 | TRBV19 | AASPGRHTGELF
TRBJ2-1 | TRBV12-5 | ASGQTSGSFYEQF
TRBJ2-1 | TRBV29-1 | SVEGSWGQNEQF
TRBJ2-7 | TRBV7-6 | ASSLARDREQY
TRBJ2-5 | TRBV15 | ATSRDLQETQY
TRBJ2-1 | TRBV18 | ASSSSHEQF
TRBJ2-7 | TRBV9 | ASSAAEQY
TRBJ1-5 | TRBV2 | ASRSTGNSNQPQH